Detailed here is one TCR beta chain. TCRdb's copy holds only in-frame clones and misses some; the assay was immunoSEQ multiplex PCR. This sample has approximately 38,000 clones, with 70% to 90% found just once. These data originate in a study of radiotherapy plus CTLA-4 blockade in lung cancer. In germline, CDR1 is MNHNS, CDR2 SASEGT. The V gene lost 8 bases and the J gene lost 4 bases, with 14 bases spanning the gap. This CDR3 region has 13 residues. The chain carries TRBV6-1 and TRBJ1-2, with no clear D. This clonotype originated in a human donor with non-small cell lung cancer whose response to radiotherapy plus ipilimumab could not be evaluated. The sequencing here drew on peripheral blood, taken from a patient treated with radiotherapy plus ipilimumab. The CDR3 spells CASAREGSYGYTF. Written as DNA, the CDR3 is TGTGCCAGCGCTCGCGAGGGCTCCTATGGCTACACCTTC.